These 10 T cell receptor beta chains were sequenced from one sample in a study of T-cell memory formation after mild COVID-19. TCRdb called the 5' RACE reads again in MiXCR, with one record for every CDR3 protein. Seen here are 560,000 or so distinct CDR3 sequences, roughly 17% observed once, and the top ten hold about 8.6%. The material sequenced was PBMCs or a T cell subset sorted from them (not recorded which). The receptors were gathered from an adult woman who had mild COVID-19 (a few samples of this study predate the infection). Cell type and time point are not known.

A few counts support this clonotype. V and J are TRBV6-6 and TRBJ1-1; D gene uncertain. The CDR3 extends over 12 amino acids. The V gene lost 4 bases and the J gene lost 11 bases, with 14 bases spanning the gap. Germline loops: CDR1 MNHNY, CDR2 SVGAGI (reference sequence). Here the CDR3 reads CASSSIGFEAFF. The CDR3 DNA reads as TGTGCCAGCAGTTCCATAGGTTTTGAGGCTTTCTTT.

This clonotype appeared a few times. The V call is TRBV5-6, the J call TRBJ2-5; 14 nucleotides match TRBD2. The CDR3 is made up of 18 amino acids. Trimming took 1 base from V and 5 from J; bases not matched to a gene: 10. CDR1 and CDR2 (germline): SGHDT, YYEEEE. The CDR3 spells CASSLRTTSGGAGETQYF. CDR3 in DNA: TGTGCCAGCAGCTTGAGGACGACTAGCGGGGGGGCCGGGGAGACCCAGTACTTC.

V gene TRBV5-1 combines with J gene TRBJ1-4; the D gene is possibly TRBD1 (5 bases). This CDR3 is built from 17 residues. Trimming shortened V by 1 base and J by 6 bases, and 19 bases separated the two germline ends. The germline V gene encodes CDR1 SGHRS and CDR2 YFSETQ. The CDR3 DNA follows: TGCGCCAGCAGCTTGACGGAAGTAACAGGTCTGGATGAAAAACTGTTTTTT. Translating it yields CASSLTEVTGLDEKLFF.

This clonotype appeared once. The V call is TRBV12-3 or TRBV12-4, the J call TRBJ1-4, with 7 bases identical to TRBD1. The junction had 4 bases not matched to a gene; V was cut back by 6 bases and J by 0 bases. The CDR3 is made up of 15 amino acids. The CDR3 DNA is TGTGCCAGCAGGGGGACAGTTTCAACTAATGAAAAACTGTTTTTT. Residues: CASRGTVSTNEKLFF.

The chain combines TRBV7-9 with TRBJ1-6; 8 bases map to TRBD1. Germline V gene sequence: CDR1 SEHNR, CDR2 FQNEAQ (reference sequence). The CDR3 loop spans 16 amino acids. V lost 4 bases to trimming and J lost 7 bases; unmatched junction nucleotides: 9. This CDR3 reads CASSSGTGDLNSPLHF. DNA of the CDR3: TGTGCCAGCAGCTCTGGGACAGGCGATTTGAATTCACCCCTCCACTTT.

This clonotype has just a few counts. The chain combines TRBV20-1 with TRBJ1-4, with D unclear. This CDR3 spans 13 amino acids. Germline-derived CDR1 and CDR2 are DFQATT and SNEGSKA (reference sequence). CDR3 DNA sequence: TGCAGCGCAAGGTTCGGCCCTTCGGAAAAACTGTTTTTT. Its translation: CSARFGPSEKLFF.

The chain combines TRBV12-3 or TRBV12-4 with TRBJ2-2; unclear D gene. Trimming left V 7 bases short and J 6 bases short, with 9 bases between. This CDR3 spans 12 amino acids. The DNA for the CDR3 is TGTGCCAGCACCTGGGTAGCCGGGGAGCTGTTTTTT. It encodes CASTWVAGELFF.

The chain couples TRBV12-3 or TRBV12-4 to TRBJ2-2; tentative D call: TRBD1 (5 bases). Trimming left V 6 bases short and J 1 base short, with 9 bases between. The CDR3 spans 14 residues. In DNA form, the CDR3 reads TGTGCCAGCAGGTCTCAGGGGAACACCGGGGAGCTGTTTTTT. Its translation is CASRSQGNTGELFF.

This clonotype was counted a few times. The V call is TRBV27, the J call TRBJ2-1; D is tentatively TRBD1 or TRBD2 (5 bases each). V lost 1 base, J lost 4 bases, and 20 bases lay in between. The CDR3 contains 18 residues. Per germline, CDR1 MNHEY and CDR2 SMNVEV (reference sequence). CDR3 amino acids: CASSLYPLAGTQYNEQFF. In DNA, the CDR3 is TGTGCCAGCAGTTTATACCCCCTGGCAGGGACGCAGTACAATGAGCAGTTCTTC.

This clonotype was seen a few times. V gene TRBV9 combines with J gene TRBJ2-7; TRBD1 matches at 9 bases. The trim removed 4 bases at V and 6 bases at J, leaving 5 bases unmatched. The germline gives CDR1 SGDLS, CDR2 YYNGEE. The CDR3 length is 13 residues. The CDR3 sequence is CASSITGGVEQYF. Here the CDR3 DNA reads TGTGCCAGCAGCATAACAGGGGGCGTCGAGCAGTACTTC.